Detailed here is one T cell receptor beta chain. Method: immunoSEQ multiplex PCR; TCRdb's copy keeps in-frame clones and lacks some. The table lists under 150,000 clones, 89% of them singletons. The CDR3 is made up of 14 amino acids. The germline V gene encodes CDR1 KGHSH and CDR2 LQKENI. J was trimmed by 10 bases and V by 5 bases; bases with no gene match: 8. This entry belongs to a study of T cell responses to AZD1222 COVID-19 vaccine. The source was peripheral blood, collected 28 days after the second AZD1222 dose. The receptor was isolated from an adult who received the AZD1222 COVID-19 vaccine. The rearrangement links TRBV18 to TRBJ2-1; 10 bases map to TRBD1. CDR3 nucleotide sequence: TGTGCCAGCTCATTTTCCGGGACAGGGGACGAGCAGTTCTTC. Its translation is CASSFSGTGDEQFF.